The 5 T cell receptor beta chains below all came from one sample that was sequenced in a study of control samples from healthy donors and cancer patients. TCRdb keeps only in-frame clones here, not all; method: immunoSEQ multiplex PCR. The repertoire holds tens of thousands of clones, with about 92% as singletons. The source material was PBMCs. The receptors were gathered from a man between 25 and 39 years old with colorectal cancer.

As concerns this clone: The DNA is omitted, as the CDR3 cannot be located on it reliably, and the CDR3 follows TCRdb's listing. This chain's CDR3 is CASWASGATRGSLDF. V usage is TRBV19 and J usage is TRBJ2-3; TRBD2, the table's D call, was not compared with the DNA. Germline V gene data show CDR1 as LNHDA and CDR2 as SQIVND (reference sequence). Inclusive of both ends, the CDR3 amounts to 15 amino acids.

This clone has only one observation. The rearrangement uses TRBV24-1 and TRBJ2-1; 9 nucleotides line up with TRBD2. The CDR3 totals 14 residues. CDR1 and CDR2 (germline): KGHDR, SFDVKD. V lost 9 bases to trimming and J lost 7 bases; unmatched junction nucleotides: 9. CDR3 sequence reads: CATSASGKRNEQFF. CDR3 DNA sequence: TGTGCCACCTCGGCTAGCGGGAAAAGGAATGAGCAGTTCTTC.

The V and J genes are TRBV15 and TRBJ2-5; D tentatively reads TRBD1 or TRBD2 (5 bases each). V lost 1 base and J lost 1, with 10 bases in between. CDR1 and CDR2 (germline): LNHNV, YYDKDF (reference sequence). The CDR3 runs to 15 residues. The CDR3 DNA is TGTGCCACCAGCAGAGGCCCAGGGACCCAAGAGACCCAGTACTTC. It specifies CATSRGPGTQETQYF.

The rearrangement uses TRBV5-1 and TRBJ1-3, with 7 positions matching TRBD1. V lost 5 bases to trimming and J lost 0 bases; unmatched junction nucleotides: 5. Germline lookup yields CDR1 SGHRS and CDR2 YFSETQ. This CDR3 is 15 amino acids long. CDR3 in DNA: TGCGCCAGCAGTTGGGACAGTTACTCTGGAAACACCATATATTTT. Protein: CASSWDSYSGNTIYF. Full variable domain (outside the CDR3, taken from reference TRBV5-1 and TRBJ1-3): KAGVTQTPRYLIKTRGQQVTLSCSPISGHRSVSWYQQTPGQGLQFLFEYFSETQRNKGNFPGRFSGRQFSNSRSEMNVSTLELGDSALYLCASSWDSYSGNTIYFGEGSWLTVV.

The chain carries TRBV2 and TRBJ1-2; D not resolved. Trimming took off 6 bases at V and 2 bases at J, with 19 bases between the two ends. The CDR3 is made up of 16 amino acids. In germline, CDR1 is SNHLY, CDR2 FYNNEI. In DNA form, the CDR3 reads TGTGCCAGCAGCGAGACCGTTCGCCAGGCCAACTATGGCTACACCTTC. This encodes CASSETVRQANYGYTF.